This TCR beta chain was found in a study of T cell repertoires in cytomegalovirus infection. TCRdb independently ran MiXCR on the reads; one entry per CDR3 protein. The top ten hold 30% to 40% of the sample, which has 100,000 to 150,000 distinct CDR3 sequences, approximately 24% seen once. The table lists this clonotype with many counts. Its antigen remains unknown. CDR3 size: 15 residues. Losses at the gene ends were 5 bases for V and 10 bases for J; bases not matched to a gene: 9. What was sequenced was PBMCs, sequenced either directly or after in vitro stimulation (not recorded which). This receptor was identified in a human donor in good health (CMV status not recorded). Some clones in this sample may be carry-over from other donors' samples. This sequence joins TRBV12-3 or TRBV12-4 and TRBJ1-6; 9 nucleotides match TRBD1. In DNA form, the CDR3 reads TGTGCCAGCAGTCACACAGGGGGCCTAAACTCACCCCTCCACTTT. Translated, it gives CASSHTGGLNSPLHF.